Sequencing of this TCR beta chain was carried out in a study of cytotoxic CD8 clonotypes in ibrutinib-treated CLL. Study as a whole: On average, each sample had roughly 260,000 productive templates and 96,000 or so productive rearrangements.

After removal of 4 bases from V and 5 bases from J, the junction contained 11 bases not matched to a gene. The CDR3 contains 15 residues. The V gene's germline CDR1 is SGHRS and CDR2 YFSETQ. Notes on this clone: Its target is unknown.

Study-wide findings and caveats: On treatment, the uncommon public clonotypes contracted or remained stable.

Genomic DNA (about 2 micrograms) was obtained from cryopreserved PBMCs for construction of TCR beta libraries. Depths of 1 in 200,000 to 1 in 1 million T cells were the sequencing target. Generated by immunoSEQ multiplex PCR, the TCRdb table keeps only in-frame clones and is missing some. Of some 310,000 clones listed, more than 65% were seen once; the top ten hold under 8.5%. This TCR was recovered from a human donor with chronic lymphocytic leukemia. Sample: PBMCs, taken before ibrutinib treatment. V and J are TRBV5-1 and TRBJ2-5; 7 nucleotides line up with TRBD1. CDR3 bases: TGCGCCAGCAGCAACGGAAGGGGGCGCGGGGAGACCCAGTACTTC. Protein product: CASSNGRGRGETQYF.